The subject of this entry is one T cell receptor (beta chain). In the original analysis: Estimated nucleated cell counts came from reference gene primer amplification. The table came from immunoSEQ multiplex PCR; TCRdb's copy has only in-frame clones and leaves some out. The DNA gave D and trimming, while V, J and clone size come from that table. The sample includes about 130,000 clones, 80% to 90% of them seen just once. The CDR3 totals 17 residues. Trimming removed 4 bases from V and 2 bases from J; junction bases left unmatched: 7. Per the germline V gene, CDR1 is LGHDT and CDR2 is YNNKEL (reference sequence). The data originate from a study of blood T cell repertoires in COVID-19. Study in general: Samples taken during acute and convalescent COVID-19 were collected in the United States, Italy and Spain. PBMCs, B-cell-depleted T cells, or T cells provided the cDNA or gDNA that made up the material.

The V call is TRBV3-1 (or the pseudogene TRBV3-2), the J call TRBJ2-3, with TRBD2 identical over 12 bases. Sequencing input: peripheral blood. The origin of this receptor is a human donor in a cohort sampled during active COVID-19. The CDR3 bases are TGTGCCAGCAGCCGAACTACTAGCGGGGGGACCACAGATACGCAGTATTTT. This encodes CASSRTTSGGTTDTQYF.